A selection of T cell receptor beta chains follows, all from one sample in a study of T cell responses to AZD1222 COVID-19 vaccine. Clones were sequenced by immunoSEQ multiplex PCR, and TCRdb holds only the in-frame ones, with some missing. The data hold tens of thousands of clones, with roughly 80% observed a single time. The sample was peripheral blood, taken on day 0 of AZD1222 vaccination. The receptors derive from an adult in good health. Both conserved end residues are part of each CDR3. Fields, in order: J gene, V gene, CDR3 protein.

j_gene: TRBJ1-6
v_gene: TRBV9
CDR3aa: CASSVGQGANSPLHF

j_gene: TRBJ2-2
v_gene: TRBV4-2
CDR3aa: CASSLSGDIAGELFF

j_gene: TRBJ1-1
v_gene: TRBV6-5
CDR3aa: CASSYSGEGTEAFF

j_gene: TRBJ1-5
v_gene: TRBV20-1
CDR3aa: CSASYKNQPQHF

j_gene: TRBJ1-5
v_gene: TRBV28
CDR3aa: CASSTKRLGNQPQHF

j_gene: TRBJ2-1
v_gene: TRBV24-1
CDR3aa: CATSDPSGGANEQFF

j_gene: TRBJ2-5
v_gene: TRBV2
CDR3aa: CASSETGRGETQYF

j_gene: TRBJ2-1
v_gene: TRBV2
CDR3aa: CASIASGTYNEQFF

j_gene: TRBJ1-2
v_gene: TRBV28
CDR3aa: CASRSQGSYGYTF

j_gene: TRBJ1-4
v_gene: TRBV2
CDR3aa: CASKGRLGEKLFF

j_gene: TRBJ2-3
v_gene: TRBV7-2
CDR3aa: CASSFVQGPLDTQYF

j_gene: TRBJ2-4
v_gene: TRBV5-4
CDR3aa: CASSARDSRPGNIQYF

j_gene: TRBJ1-5
v_gene: TRBV2
CDR3aa: CASTKDRGRNQPQHF

j_gene: TRBJ2-3
v_gene: TRBV20-1
CDR3aa: CSAARTDTQYF

j_gene: TRBJ2-7
v_gene: TRBV6-1
CDR3aa: CASRAPGPGVYEQYF

j_gene: TRBJ1-5
v_gene: TRBV7-2
CDR3aa: CASSTHRNQPQHF

j_gene: TRBJ2-1
v_gene: TRBV27
CDR3aa: CASRQLAGGHLEQFF

j_gene: TRBJ2-2
v_gene: TRBV19
CDR3aa: CASSTGTGTNTGELFF

j_gene: TRBJ1-1
v_gene: TRBV4-1
CDR3aa: CASSQDLRGGQVRDTEAFF

j_gene: TRBJ1-2
v_gene: TRBV7-9
CDR3aa: CASTIISNYGYTF

j_gene: TRBJ1-2
v_gene: TRBV3-1/TRBV3-2
CDR3aa: CASSHEYRGRGYGYTF

j_gene: TRBJ1-1
v_gene: TRBV28
CDR3aa: CASSTAGQLNTEAFF

j_gene: TRBJ2-2
v_gene: TRBV5-1
CDR3aa: CASSLKTSSSGELFF

j_gene: TRBJ1-1
v_gene: TRBV28
CDR3aa: CASSWGTAEAFF

j_gene: TRBJ2-5
v_gene: TRBV6-1
CDR3aa: CASSDRGSGETQYF

j_gene: TRBJ1-4
v_gene: TRBV28
CDR3aa: CASSLQSTNEKLFF

j_gene: TRBJ1-2
v_gene: TRBV28
CDR3aa: CASSLIGVNGYTF

j_gene: TRBJ1-1
v_gene: TRBV28
CDR3aa: CASSIGQGGTEAFF

j_gene: TRBJ2-1
v_gene: TRBV3-1/TRBV3-2
CDR3aa: CASSHHCSGRVSEQFF